The clone carrying this TCR beta chain was observed a handful of times. This entry is derived from a study of blood T cell repertoires in COVID-19. Study-wide context: There were acute and convalescent COVID-19 samples, and they came from the United States, Italy and Spain. Sources were T cells, B-cell-depleted T cells, or PBMCs; the material itself was cDNA or gDNA.

CDR3 length equals 16 residues. In germline, CDR1 is LGHDT, CDR2 YNNKEL (reference sequence). Losses at the gene ends were 2 bases for V and 4 bases for J; bases not matched to a gene: 4. Original processing notes: Amplifying reference gene primers gave estimates of nucleated cell counts. The repertoire was sequenced with immunoSEQ multiplex PCR; TCRdb's copy has only in-frame clones and lacks some. That table gives V, J and clone size, and the DNA gave D and trimming. The data hold 59,000 or so clones, with around 90% observed a single time. The rearrangement joins TRBV3-1 (or the pseudogene TRBV3-2) to TRBJ2-7, with 14 bases matching TRBD2. Sequenced input: peripheral blood. This TCR derives from a human donor in a cohort sampled during active COVID-19. CDR3 nucleotide sequence: TGTGCCAGCAGCCAATCCGGGACTAGCGGGAGTTACGAGCAGTACTTC. This codes for CASSQSGTSGSYEQYF.